This T cell receptor (beta chain) was found in a study of immune characterization of retroperitoneal liposarcoma. MiXCR was run by TCRdb on the PCR reads, yielding one entry per CDR3 protein. The sample lists fewer than 8,000 distinct CDR3 sequences; under 55% were seen once. This clonotype originated in a male donor with retroperitoneal liposarcoma. The sequenced sample was tumor tissue.

The CDR3 region has the DNA TGTGCCAGCAGTGAAGGGCCCTCCTCCTACGAGCAGTACTTC. Amino acids: CASSEGPSSYEQYF. The chain links TRBV6-5 to TRBJ2-7; D not resolved. Germline V gene lookup returns CDR1 MNHEY and CDR2 SVGAGI. Trimming removed 5 bases at V and 0 bases at J, with 11 bases between. CDR3 length equals 14 residues.